This passage covers 10 T cell receptor beta chains from one sample sequenced in a study of cytomegalovirus exposure and HLA in healthy donors. 13 Jbeta primers and 60 Vbeta primers were used for the PCR. Sequencing used immunoSEQ multiplex PCR; TCRdb keeps in-frame clones, though not all of them. The sample yields 120,000 to 150,000 clones, roughly 80% seen once. Source material: PBMCs. These receptors came from a female donor in good health and CMV-seronegative.

V and J are TRBV6-5 and TRBJ2-1; possible D gene TRBD2, 6 bases. CDR3 length: 14 residues. CDR1 and CDR2 from the germline V gene are MNHEY and SVGAGI. V lost 5 bases and J 3 bases, leaving 11 bases between the germline ends. The CDR3 spells CASSPGTDYNEQFF. CDR3 nucleotides: TGTGCCAGCAGTCCCGGGACTGACTACAATGAGCAGTTCTTC.

The chain is built from TRBV5-6 and TRBJ2-7; maybe TRBD1 (5 bases). Trimming took off 1 base at V and 3 bases at J, with 14 bases between the two ends. Germline values: CDR1 SGHDT, CDR2 YYEEEE. The CDR3 is 15 amino acids. The CDR3 bases are TGTGCCAGCAGCTTGATAGGACAAGGATACTACGAGCAGTACTTC. Protein product: CASSLIGQGYYEQYF.

This clone was counted only a few times. V gene TRBV14 combines with J gene TRBJ2-5; 7 bases are a match to TRBD1. Matching the DNA end better, TRBJ2-7 makes the J call doubtful. CDR3 size: 15 residues. The germline V gene has CDR1 SGHDN and CDR2 FVKESK. The CDR3 DNA reads TGTGCCAGCAGCCAAGGACAGGGTCGGCGCTACGAGCAGTACTTC. Its translation: CASSQGQGRRYEQYF.

In this sample, this clone turned up once. The chain couples TRBV28 to TRBJ2-7, with 7 bases lining up with TRBD1. V trimming: 5 bases; J trimming: 3 bases; junction bases outside the gene matches: 1. The length of the CDR3 is 12 residues. CDR1 MDHEN and CDR2 SYDVKM come from the germline V gene. The CDR3 sequence: CASSRTGYEQYF. The CDR3, as DNA: TGTGCCAGCAGTCGGACAGGCTACGAGCAGTACTTC.

This clone was detected a few times. The V call is TRBV6-1, the J call TRBJ2-7; 11 nucleotides match TRBD2. Trimming took 2 bases from V and 2 from J; bases not matched to a gene: 5. Germline V gene lookup returns CDR1 MNHNS and CDR2 SASEGT. The CDR3 totals 16 residues. The CDR3 DNA reads TGTGCCAGCAGTGAAACCCGACTAGCGGGAACCTACGAGCAGTACTTC. As protein: CASSETRLAGTYEQYF.

This chain uses TRBV2 with TRBJ2-3, with D possibly being TRBD2 (5 bases). The germline V gene has CDR1 SNHLY and CDR2 FYNNEI. Trimming took off 7 bases at V and 2 bases at J, with 16 bases between the two ends. The CDR3 runs to 15 residues. CDR3 nucleotides: TGTGCCAGCACCGAGGGTGCTAGCTTCACAGATACGCAGTATTTT. It specifies CASTEGASFTDTQYF. Complete variable domain (other parts from reference TRBV2 and TRBJ2-3): EPEVTQTPSHQVTQMGQEVILRCVPISNHLYFYWYRQILGQKVEFLVSFYNNEISEKSEIFDDQFSVERPDGSNFTLKIRSTKLEDSAMYFCASTEGASFTDTQYFGPGTRLTVL.

This clone was seen more than once but under ten times. The chain joins TRBV7-6 to TRBJ2-2; TRBD2 might be the D (5 bases). Germline V gene lookup returns CDR1 SGHVS and CDR2 FNYEAQ. Trimming took 1 base from V and 6 from J, leaving 9 bases between them. This CDR3 has 14 residues. The chain's CDR3 is CASSLDAGSGELFF. The DNA for the CDR3 is TGTGCCAGCAGCTTAGACGCGGGCTCCGGGGAGCTGTTTTTT.

V gene TRBV7-9 combines with J gene TRBJ2-1; a possible D gene is TRBD2 (7 bases). CDR3 length: 18 residues. CDR1 and CDR2 (germline): SEHNR, FQNEAQ (reference sequence). Trimming took off 2 bases at V and 0 bases at J, with 17 bases between the two ends. The CDR3 DNA reads as TGTGCCAGCAGCTTAATGGGGGGGGGCCGGAGCTCCTACAATGAGCAGTTCTTC. It is translated as CASSLMGGGRSSYNEQFF.

The rearrangement uses TRBV18 and TRBJ2-7, with D possibly TRBD2 on 6 matching bases. The CDR3 sequence is 14 residues long. Germline V lookup: CDR1 KGHSH, CDR2 LQKENI. Trimming took off 5 bases at V and 3 bases at J, with 14 bases between the two ends. CDR3 in DNA: TGTGCCAGCTCAGCCCCGGGACTCTACTACGAGCAGTACTTC. As protein: CASSAPGLYYEQYF.

The chain recombines TRBV28 with TRBJ2-7; no clear D. CDR3 length equals 14 residues. Germline CDR1 reads MDHEN; CDR2 reads SYDVKM. V was clipped by 0 bases and J by 0 bases, with 6 bases between them. The CDR3 DNA reads TGTGCCAGCAGTTTATGGCCTACCTCCTACGAGCAGTACTTC. This encodes CASSLWPTSYEQYF.